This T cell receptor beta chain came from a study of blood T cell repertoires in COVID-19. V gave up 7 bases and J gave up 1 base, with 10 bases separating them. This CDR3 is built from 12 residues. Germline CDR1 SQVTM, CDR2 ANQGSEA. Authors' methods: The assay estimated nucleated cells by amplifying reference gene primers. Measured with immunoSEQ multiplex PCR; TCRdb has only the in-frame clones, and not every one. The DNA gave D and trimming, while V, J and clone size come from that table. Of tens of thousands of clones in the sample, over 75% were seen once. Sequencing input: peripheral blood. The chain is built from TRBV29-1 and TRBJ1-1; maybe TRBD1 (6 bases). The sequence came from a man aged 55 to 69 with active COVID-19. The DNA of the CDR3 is TGCAGCGGGGGGCTAGCGAACACTGAAGCTTTCTTT. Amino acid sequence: CSGGLANTEAFF. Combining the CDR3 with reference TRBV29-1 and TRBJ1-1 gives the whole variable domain SAVISQKPSRDICQRGTSLTIQCQVDSQVTMMFWYRQQPGQSLTLIATANQGSEATYESGFVIDKFPISRPNLTFSTLTVSNMSPEDSSIYLCSGGLANTEAFFGQGTRLTVV.